This passage covers 14 T cell receptor beta chains from one sample sequenced in a study of identical twins. TCRdb processed the 5' RACE reads anew with MiXCR; each CDR3 protein has one entry. The table has roughly 250,000 distinct CDR3 sequences, over 12% seen once. What was sequenced was memory (CD45RO+) T cells sorted from blood. All receptors derive from a woman between 18 and 29 years old in good health.

In this sample, this clonotype turned up a few times. The chain has TRBV4-3 and TRBJ2-7; D possibly corresponds to TRBD1 (5 bases). The CDR3 sequence is 15 residues long. The V end was cut by 0 bases, the J end by 2 bases, with 11 bases between. Per the germline V gene, CDR1 is LGHNA and CDR2 is YSLEER. The CDR3 reads CASSQDYGRAYEQYF. CDR3 sequence (DNA): TGCGCCAGCAGCCAAGATTATGGCAGGGCCTACGAGCAGTACTTC.

CDR3 nucleotides: TGTGCCAGCAGCGTAGCTTCCAGCGGGGGGGCTGTTGGTAGTACAGATACGCAGTATTTT. Translation: CASSVASSGGAVGSTDTQYF. The chain is built from TRBV9 and TRBJ2-3; the match to TRBD2 covers 10 bases. This CDR3 region has 20 residues. J lost 3 bases, V lost 0 bases, and 16 bases had no gene match. Germline-derived CDR1 and CDR2 are SGDLS and YYNGEE. The entire variable domain, with the rest obtained from reference TRBV9 and TRBJ2-3, is as follows: DSGVTQTPKHLITATGQRVTLRCSPRSGDLSVYWYQQSLDQGLQFLIQYYNGEERAKGNILERFSAQQFPDLHSELNLSSLELGDSALYFCASSVASSGGAVGSTDTQYFGPGTRLTVL.

At least ten counts were recorded for this clonotype. The chain links TRBV7-6 to TRBJ1-1, with D hard to call. This CDR3 region has 12 residues. V dropped 5 bases and J dropped 2 bases, with 6 bases sitting between them. Germline assignment: CDR1 SGHVS and CDR2 FNYEAQ. In nucleotides, the CDR3 is TGTGCCAGCAGCGAGATAAACACTGAAGCTTTCTTT. Its protein product is CASSEINTEAFF.

The chain carries TRBV12-3 or TRBV12-4 and TRBJ2-7, with D maybe TRBD2 (7 bases). V was cut by 4 bases and J by 3 bases, with 16 bases left in between. The CDR3 contains 15 residues. CDR3 amino acids: CASSSMEGGHYEQYF. Written as DNA, the CDR3 is TGTGCCAGCAGTTCTATGGAGGGGGGGCACTACGAGCAGTACTTC.

This clonotype was counted between two and nine times. The V call is TRBV10-3, the J call TRBJ2-1; 7 nucleotides match TRBD2. Germline V CDR1 and CDR2: ENHRY, SYGVKD. The CDR3 extends over 16 amino acids. V was pared by 7 bases and J by 2 bases, with 11 bases of the junction left unmatched. CDR3 sequence reads: CAITEGGAGAYNEQFF. The CDR3 DNA reads TGTGCCATCACCGAGGGTGGGGCGGGGGCCTACAATGAGCAGTTCTTC.

CDR3: CASSNPGLAVDTQYF. The DNA of the CDR3 is TGTGCCAGCAGCAACCCGGGACTAGCCGTTGATACGCAGTATTTT. This chain connects TRBV5-6 to TRBJ2-3, with TRBD2 matching 9 bases. The CDR3 consists of 15 residues. V lost 4 bases to trimming and J lost 6 bases; unmatched junction nucleotides: 9. Per germline, CDR1 SGHDT and CDR2 YYEEEE. Full variable domain (remainder filled in from reference TRBV5-6 and TRBJ2-3): DAGVTQSPTHLIKTRGQQVTLRCSPKSGHDTVSWYQQALGQGPQFIFQYYEEEERQRGNFPDRFSGHQFPNYSSELNVNALLLGDSALYLCASSNPGLAVDTQYFGPGTRLTVL.

The chain carries TRBV5-1 and TRBJ2-3; D gene ambiguous. This CDR3 region has 14 residues. Between the trimmed V and J ends, which lost 0 bases and 4 bases, there was a span of 9 bases. From germline, CDR1 is SGHRS and CDR2 YFSETQ. CDR3 sequence: CASSLADWSDTQYF. The DNA for the CDR3 is TGCGCCAGCAGCTTGGCCGATTGGTCAGATACGCAGTATTTT.

V and J are TRBV6-2 or TRBV6-3 and TRBJ1-1, with no clear D. The CDR3 sequence is 11 residues long. Trimming stripped 0 bases from V and 12 bases from J, with 8 bases between. Per germline, CDR1 MNHEY and CDR2 SVGEGT. The CDR3 reads CASSYSITPFF. The DNA for the CDR3 is TGTGCCAGCAGTTACTCGATAACGCCTTTCTTT.

This clonotype has a single count. The rearrangement uses TRBV3-1 and TRBJ2-1; 9 nucleotides agree with TRBD2. CDR3 length: 16 amino acids. Trimming removed 4 bases from V and 4 bases from J; junction bases left unmatched: 8. Germline-derived CDR1 and CDR2 are LGHDT and YNNKEL (reference sequence). CDR3: CASSPLGGREYNEQFF. In nucleotides, the CDR3 is TGTGCCAGCAGCCCCCTCGGCGGGAGGGAGTACAATGAGCAGTTCTTC.

This clonotype has a handful of counts. This sequence joins TRBV2 and TRBJ2-7, with D hard to call. Germline V CDR1 and CDR2: SNHLY, FYNNEI. The germline V and J ends were trimmed by 1 base and 7 bases, with 8 bases remaining between them. The CDR3 runs to 12 residues. CDR3 region: CASSEVSGEQYF. Here the CDR3 DNA reads TGTGCCAGCAGTGAAGTGTCTGGAGAGCAGTACTTC.

The chain employs TRBV29-1 and TRBJ2-1; 9 positions agree with TRBD2. This CDR3 comprises 14 residues. CDR1 is SQVTM and CDR2 is ANQGSEA in the germline V gene. V gave up 7 bases and J gave up 2 bases; unmatched junction bases: 6. This CDR3 reads CSAPVAGAYNEQFF. The CDR3, as DNA: TGCAGCGCCCCTGTAGCGGGGGCCTACAATGAGCAGTTCTTC.

This clonotype came up once. V is TRBV7-2 and J is TRBJ2-2; D is uncertain. The germline V and J ends were trimmed by 5 bases and 1 base, with 8 bases remaining between them. Germline CDR1 and CDR2: SGHTA and FQGNSA. This CDR3 has 14 amino acids. The CDR3 nucleotides read TGTGCCAGCAGCACACAAATGAACACCGGGGAGCTGTTTTTT. This translates into CASSTQMNTGELFF.

The chain recombines TRBV20-1 with TRBJ1-6; 8 bases align to TRBD1. The CDR3 contains 15 residues. Germline CDR1 reads DFQATT; CDR2 reads SNEGSKA (reference sequence). J lost 7 bases, V lost 6 bases, and 11 bases had no gene match. CDR3 in DNA: TGCAGTGCCCCCTCGACAGGGGTAAGGAATTCACCCCTCCACTTT. This sequence encodes CSAPSTGVRNSPLHF.

The V and J genes are TRBV11-3 and TRBJ1-1; unclear D gene. V lost 4 bases to trimming and J lost 3 bases, with 9 bases between them. The germline gives CDR1 SGHNT, CDR2 YENEEA. CDR3 size: 13 residues. This chain's CDR3 is CASSYIVDTEAFF. DNA for the CDR3: TGTGCCAGCAGCTACATAGTAGACACTGAAGCTTTCTTT.